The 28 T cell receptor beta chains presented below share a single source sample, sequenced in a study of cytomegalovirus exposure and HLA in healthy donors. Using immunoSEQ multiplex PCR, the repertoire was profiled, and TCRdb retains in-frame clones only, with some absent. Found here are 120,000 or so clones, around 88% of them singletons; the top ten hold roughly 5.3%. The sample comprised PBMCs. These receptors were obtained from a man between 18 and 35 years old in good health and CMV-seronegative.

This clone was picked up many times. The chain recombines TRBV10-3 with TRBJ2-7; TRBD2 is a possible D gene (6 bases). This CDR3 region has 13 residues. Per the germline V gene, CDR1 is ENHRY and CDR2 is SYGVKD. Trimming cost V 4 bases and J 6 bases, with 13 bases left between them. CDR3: CAISGSPSAEQYF. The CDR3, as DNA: TGTGCCATCAGTGGTTCCCCTAGCGCCGAGCAGTACTTC.

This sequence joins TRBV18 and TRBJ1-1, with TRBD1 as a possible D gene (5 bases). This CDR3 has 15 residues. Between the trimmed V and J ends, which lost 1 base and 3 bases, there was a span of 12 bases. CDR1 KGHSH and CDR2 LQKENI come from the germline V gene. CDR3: CASSPQQVGDTEAFF. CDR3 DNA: TGTGCCAGCTCACCACAACAGGTAGGGGACACTGAAGCTTTCTTT.

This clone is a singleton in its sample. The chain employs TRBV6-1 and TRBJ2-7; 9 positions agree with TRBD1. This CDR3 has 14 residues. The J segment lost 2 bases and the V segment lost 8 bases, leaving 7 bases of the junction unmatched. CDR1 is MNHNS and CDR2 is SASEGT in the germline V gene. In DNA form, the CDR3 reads TGTGCCAGCTCCATAGGACAGGGGCCCTACGAGCAGTACTTC. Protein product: CASSIGQGPYEQYF.

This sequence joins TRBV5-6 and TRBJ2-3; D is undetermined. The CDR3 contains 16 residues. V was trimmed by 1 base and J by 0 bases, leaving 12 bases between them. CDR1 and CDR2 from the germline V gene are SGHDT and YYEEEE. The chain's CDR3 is CASSLSRSPSTDTQYF. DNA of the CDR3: TGTGCCAGCAGCTTGTCCAGATCCCCTAGCACAGATACGCAGTATTTT.

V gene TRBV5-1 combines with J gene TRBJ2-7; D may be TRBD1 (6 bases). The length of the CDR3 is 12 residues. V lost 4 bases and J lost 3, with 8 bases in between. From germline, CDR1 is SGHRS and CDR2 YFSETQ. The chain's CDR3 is CASSVDSYEQYF. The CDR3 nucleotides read TGCGCCAGCAGCGTGGACAGCTACGAGCAGTACTTC.

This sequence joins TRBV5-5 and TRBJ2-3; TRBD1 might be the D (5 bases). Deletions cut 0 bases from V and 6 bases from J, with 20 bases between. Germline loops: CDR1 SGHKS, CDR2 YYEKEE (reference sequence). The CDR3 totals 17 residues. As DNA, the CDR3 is TGTGCCAGCAGCTTGGCCCCGACAGCGCCCGCTCGGGATACGCAGTATTTT. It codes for CASSLAPTAPARDTQYF.

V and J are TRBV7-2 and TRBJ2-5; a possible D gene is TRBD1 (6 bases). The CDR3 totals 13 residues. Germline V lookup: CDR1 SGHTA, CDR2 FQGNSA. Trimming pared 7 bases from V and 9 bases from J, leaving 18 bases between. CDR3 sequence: CASTLQGLAAQYF. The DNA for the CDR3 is TGTGCCAGCACTCTCCAGGGGTTGGCGGCCCAGTACTTC.

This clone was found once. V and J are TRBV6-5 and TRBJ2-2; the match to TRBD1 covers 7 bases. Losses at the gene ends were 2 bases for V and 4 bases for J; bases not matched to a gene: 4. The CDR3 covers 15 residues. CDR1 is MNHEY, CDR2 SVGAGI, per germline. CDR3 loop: CASSYADRATGELFF. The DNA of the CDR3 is TGTGCCAGCAGTTACGCAGACAGGGCCACCGGGGAGCTGTTTTTT.

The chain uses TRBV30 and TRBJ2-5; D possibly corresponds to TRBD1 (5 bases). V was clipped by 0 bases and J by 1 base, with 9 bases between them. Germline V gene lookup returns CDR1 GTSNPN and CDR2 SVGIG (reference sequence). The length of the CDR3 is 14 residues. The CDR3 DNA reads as TGTGCCTGGAGTGTAGGGGTCGGCCAAGAGACCCAGTACTTC. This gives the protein CAWSVGVGQETQYF.

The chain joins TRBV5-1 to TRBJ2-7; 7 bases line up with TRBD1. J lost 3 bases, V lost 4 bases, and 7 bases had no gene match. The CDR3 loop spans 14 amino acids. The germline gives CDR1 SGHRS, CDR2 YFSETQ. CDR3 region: CASSGGQRYYEQYF. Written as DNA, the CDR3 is TGCGCCAGCAGCGGGGGACAGAGATACTACGAGCAGTACTTC. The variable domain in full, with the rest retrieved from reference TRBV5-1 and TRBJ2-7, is KAGVTQTPRYLIKTRGQQVTLSCSPISGHRSVSWYQQTPGQGLQFLFEYFSETQRNKGNFPGRFSGRQFSNSRSEMNVSTLELGDSALYLCASSGGQRYYEQYFGPGTRLTVT.

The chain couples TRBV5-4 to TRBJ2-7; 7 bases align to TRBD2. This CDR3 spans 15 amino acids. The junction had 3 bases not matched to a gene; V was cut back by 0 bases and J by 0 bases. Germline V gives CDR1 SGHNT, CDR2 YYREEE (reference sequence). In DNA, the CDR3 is TGTGCCAGCAGCTTGGGCGGGACTATCTCCTACGAGCAGTACTTC. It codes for CASSLGGTISYEQYF.

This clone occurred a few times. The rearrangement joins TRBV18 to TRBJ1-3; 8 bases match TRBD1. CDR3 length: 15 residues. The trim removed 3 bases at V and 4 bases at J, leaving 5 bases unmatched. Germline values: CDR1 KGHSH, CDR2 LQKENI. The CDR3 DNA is TGTGCCAGCTCACCCTCGACAGGGGACGGAAACACCATATATTTT. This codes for CASSPSTGDGNTIYF. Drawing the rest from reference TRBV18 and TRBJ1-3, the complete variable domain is NAGVMQNPRHLVRRRGQEARLRCSPMKGHSHVYWYRQLPEEGLKFMVYLQKENIIDESGMPKERFSAEFPKEGPSILRIQQVVRGDSAAYFCASSPSTGDGNTIYFGEGSWLTVV.

CDR3 bases: TGCGCCAGCAGTGAGTCCCGACAGGGTCCCCACCATGGCTACACCTTC. Residues: CASSESRQGPHHGYTF. V usage is TRBV10-1 and J usage is TRBJ1-2; 7 nucleotides line up with TRBD1. The length of the CDR3 is 16 residues. Unmatched junction bases numbered 10, after V lost 0 bases and J lost 6 bases. Germline V gene sequence: CDR1 WNHNN, CDR2 SYGVQD (reference sequence).

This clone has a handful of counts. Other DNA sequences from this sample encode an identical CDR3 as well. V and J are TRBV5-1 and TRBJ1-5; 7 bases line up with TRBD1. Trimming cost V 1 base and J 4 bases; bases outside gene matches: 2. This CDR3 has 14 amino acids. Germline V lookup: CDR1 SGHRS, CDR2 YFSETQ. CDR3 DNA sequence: TGCGCCAGCAGCTTGACAGGGGAGAATCAGCCCCAGCATTTT. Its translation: CASSLTGENQPQHF.

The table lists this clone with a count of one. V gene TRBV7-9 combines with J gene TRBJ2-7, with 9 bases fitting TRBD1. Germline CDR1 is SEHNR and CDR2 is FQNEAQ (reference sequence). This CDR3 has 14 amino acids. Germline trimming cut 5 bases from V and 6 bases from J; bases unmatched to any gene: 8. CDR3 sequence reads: CASSDGTGRAEQYF. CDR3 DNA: TGTGCCAGCAGCGACGGGACAGGGAGGGCCGAGCAGTACTTC.

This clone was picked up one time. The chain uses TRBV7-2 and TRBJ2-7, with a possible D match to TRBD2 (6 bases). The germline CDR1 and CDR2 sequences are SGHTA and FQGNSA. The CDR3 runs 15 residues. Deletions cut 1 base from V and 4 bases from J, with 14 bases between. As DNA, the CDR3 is TGTGCCAGCAGCTTAGGCCCAGCGGGTGGGTACGAGCAGTACTTC. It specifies CASSLGPAGGYEQYF.

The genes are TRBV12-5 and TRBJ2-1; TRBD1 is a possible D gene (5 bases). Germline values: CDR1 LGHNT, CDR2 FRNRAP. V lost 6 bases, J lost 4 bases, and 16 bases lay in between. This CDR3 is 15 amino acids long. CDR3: CASGPGAAIYNEQFF. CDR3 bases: TGTGCTAGTGGCCCTGGGGCAGCTATATACAATGAGCAGTTCTTC.

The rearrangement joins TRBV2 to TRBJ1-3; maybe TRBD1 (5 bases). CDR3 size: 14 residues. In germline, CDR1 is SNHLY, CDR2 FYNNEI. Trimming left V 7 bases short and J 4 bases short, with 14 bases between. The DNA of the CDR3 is TGTGCCAGCAAAGCCGGGGGGACCGGAAACACCATATATTTT. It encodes CASKAGGTGNTIYF.

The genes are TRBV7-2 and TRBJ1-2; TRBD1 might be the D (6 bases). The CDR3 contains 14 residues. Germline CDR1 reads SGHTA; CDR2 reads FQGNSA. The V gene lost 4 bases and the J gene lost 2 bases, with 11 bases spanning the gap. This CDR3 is CASSSARGNYGYTF. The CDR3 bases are TGTGCCAGCAGCTCCGCCAGGGGAAACTATGGCTACACCTTC. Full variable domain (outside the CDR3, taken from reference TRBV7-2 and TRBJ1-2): GAGVSQSPSNKVTEKGKDVELRCDPISGHTALYWYRQSLGQGLEFLIYFQGNSAPDKSGLPSDRFSAERTGGSVSTLTIQRTQQEDSAVYLCASSSARGNYGYTFGSGTRLTVV.

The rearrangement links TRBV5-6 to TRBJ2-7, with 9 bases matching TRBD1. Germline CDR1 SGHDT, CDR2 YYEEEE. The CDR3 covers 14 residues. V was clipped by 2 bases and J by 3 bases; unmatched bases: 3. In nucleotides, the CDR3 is TGTGCCAGCAGCTTAGGGACAGGGTACTACGAGCAGTACTTC. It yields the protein CASSLGTGYYEQYF.

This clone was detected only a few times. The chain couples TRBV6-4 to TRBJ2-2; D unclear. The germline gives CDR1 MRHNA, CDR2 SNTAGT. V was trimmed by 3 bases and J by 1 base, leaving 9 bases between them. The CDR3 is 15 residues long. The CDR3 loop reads CASSDSRKNTGELFF. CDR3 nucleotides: TGTGCCAGCAGTGATTCGCGCAAGAACACCGGGGAGCTGTTTTTT.

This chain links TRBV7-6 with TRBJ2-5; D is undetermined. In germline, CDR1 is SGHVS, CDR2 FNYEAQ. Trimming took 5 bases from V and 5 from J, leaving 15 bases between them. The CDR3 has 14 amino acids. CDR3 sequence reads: CASSLGSYGETQYF. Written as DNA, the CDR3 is TGTGCCAGCAGCCTTGGGTCCTACGGGGAGACCCAGTACTTC. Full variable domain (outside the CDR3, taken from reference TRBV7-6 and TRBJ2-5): GAGVSQSPRYKVTKRGQDVALRCDPISGHVSLYWYRQALGQGPEFLTYFNYEAQQDKSGLPNDRFSAERPEGSISTLTIQRTEQRDSAMYRCASSLGSYGETQYFGPGTRLLVL.

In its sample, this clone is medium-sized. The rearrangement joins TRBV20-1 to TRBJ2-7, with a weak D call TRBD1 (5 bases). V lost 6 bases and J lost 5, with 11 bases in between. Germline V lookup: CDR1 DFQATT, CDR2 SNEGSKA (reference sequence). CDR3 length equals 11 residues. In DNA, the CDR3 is TGCAGTGCAATCAGGGAAAACGAGCAGTACTTC. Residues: CSAIRENEQYF.

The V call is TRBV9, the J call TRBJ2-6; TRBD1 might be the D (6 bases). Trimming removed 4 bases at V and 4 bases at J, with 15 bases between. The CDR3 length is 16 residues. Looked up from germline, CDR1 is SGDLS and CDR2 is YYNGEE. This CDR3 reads CASSPPAGEGANVLTF. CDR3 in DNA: TGTGCCAGCAGCCCCCCGGCAGGGGAGGGGGCCAACGTCCTGACTTTC.

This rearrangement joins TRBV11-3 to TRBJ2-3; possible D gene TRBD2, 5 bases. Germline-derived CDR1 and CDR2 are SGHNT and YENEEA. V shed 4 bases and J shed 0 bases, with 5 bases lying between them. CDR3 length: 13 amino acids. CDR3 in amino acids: CASSWTSTDTQYF. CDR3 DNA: TGTGCCAGCAGCTGGACTAGCACAGATACGCAGTATTTT.

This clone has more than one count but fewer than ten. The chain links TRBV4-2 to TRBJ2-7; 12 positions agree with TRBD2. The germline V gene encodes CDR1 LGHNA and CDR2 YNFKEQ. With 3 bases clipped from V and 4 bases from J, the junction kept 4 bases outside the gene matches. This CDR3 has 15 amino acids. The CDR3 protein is CASSQTSGRQYEQYF. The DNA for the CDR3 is TGTGCCAGCAGCCAGACTAGCGGGAGACAATACGAGCAGTACTTC.

CDR3 coding DNA: TGCGCCAGCAGTCCGGGGGGTATCACAGATACGCAGTATTTT. It yields the protein CASSPGGITDTQYF. This chain links TRBV5-1 with TRBJ2-3, with 7 bases identical to TRBD2. Losses at the gene ends were 5 bases for V and 2 bases for J; bases not matched to a gene: 5. The CDR3 sequence is 14 residues long. CDR1 is SGHRS and CDR2 is YFSETQ in the germline V gene.

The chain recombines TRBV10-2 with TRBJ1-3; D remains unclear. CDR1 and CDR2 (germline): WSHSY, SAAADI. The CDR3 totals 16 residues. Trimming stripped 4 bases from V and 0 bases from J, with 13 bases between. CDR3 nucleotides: TGCGCCAGCAGTGGGGGAATGGGGAGCTCTGGAAACACCATATATTTT. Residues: CASSGGMGSSGNTIYF.